These 13 T cell receptor delta chains originate from one sample sequenced in a study of gamma-delta chains in newborns, infants, children (dated by TCRdb to the late 2010s). Sequenced on an Illumina MiSeq. TCRdb reran clone calling on the public reads with CATT; rows sharing one DNA sequence were then combined. In this sample the table shows roughly 3,000 delta-chain clones, 2% to 3% of which occur a single time. The ten largest clones add up to 6.5% to 8% of the sample. The specimen sequenced was blood. The receptors were sampled from a child who was a newborn, infant or young child, either healthy, febrile or measles-vaccinated (not recorded which).

In the case of this clone: A far larger clone lies a single base away; this is likely a read error. CDR3 nucleotide sequence: TGTGCCTGTGACACCCTTTTACCCACGGGGATAAACACCGATAAACCCATCTTT. Residues: CACDTLLPTGINTDKPIF. A V gene of TRDV2 was called, but no J gene was assigned; the table assigns TRDD3, which was not confirmed against the DNA. CDR3 length equals 18 residues. Per germline, CDR1 GEAIGNYY and CDR2 EKD.

This clone was recorded a few times. Relative to the germline gene, one junction end is altered; a read error may explain this. V and J are TRDV2 and TRDJ1; 11 bases agree with TRDD3. Germline V gene sequence: CDR1 GEAIGNYY, CDR2 EKD. The CDR3 is 21 residues long. In nucleotides, the CDR3 is TGTGCCCGTGACAAGGTCCTAAATCGTCTGGGGGATACTCTGGGGACCGATAAACTCATCTTT. This encodes CARDKVLNRLGDTLGTDKLIF.

This clone ranks as medium-sized. The chain couples TRDV2 to TRDJ3, with 8 bases lining up with TRDD3. Germline CDR1 is GEAIGNYY and CDR2 is EKD. The V segment lost 0 bases and the J segment 2 bases; nucleotides outside the gene matches: 8. CDR3 length: 19 residues. As DNA, the CDR3 is TGTGCCTGTGACACCGTGACTGGGGGTTACGCCTGGGACACCCGACAGATGTTTTTC. Translating it yields CACDTVTGGYAWDTRQMFF.

To note about this clone: A far larger clone is one base from this, pointing to a likely read error. The V and J genes are TRDV2 and TRDJ1, with TRDD3 as a possible D gene (5 bases). Since TCRdb gives no J gene, matching the DNA to germline was used here to assign it. Trimming cost V 3 bases and J 5 bases, with 24 bases left between them. The germline V gene encodes CDR1 GEAIGNYY and CDR2 EKD. CDR3 length: 17 amino acids. This CDR3 is CACDAVGGFPRGDKLIF. The CDR3 DNA reads as TGTGCCTGTGACGCCGTCGGGGGTTTCCCACGCGGGGATAAACTCATCTTT.

Only a few counts were recorded for this clone. Just one base apart from a much larger clone, this may be a read error. This sample also contains other DNA sequences that code for the same CDR3. V gene TRDV2 combines with J gene TRDJ1; TRDD3 aligns across 8 bases. The CDR3 runs 16 residues. Germline CDR1 reads GEAIGNYY; CDR2 reads EKD. CDR3 DNA sequence: TGTGCCTGTGACACCGTGGGGATACCCGTCACCGATAAACTCATCTTC. It translates to CACDTVGIPVTDKLIF.

This clone counts as medium-sized. Different DNA sequences within this sample yield the same CDR3. This chain links TRDV2 with TRDJ1, with TRDD3 identical over 10 bases. V trimming: 1 base; J trimming: 3 bases; junction bases outside the gene matches: 4. From germline, CDR1 is GEAIGNYY and CDR2 EKD. There are 15 residues in the CDR3. CDR3 residues: CACDTLGDTSDKLIF. CDR3 bases: TGTGCCTGTGACACGTTGGGGGATACATCCGATAAACTCATCTTT.

There are a few counts of this clone. A much larger clone sits a single nucleotide away, making a read error possible. The rearrangement links TRDV2 to TRDJ1; 8 nucleotides align to TRDD3. V lost 0 bases, J lost 2 bases, and 16 bases stayed unmatched. Germline V lookup: CDR1 GEAIGNYY, CDR2 EKD. This CDR3 spans 19 amino acids. CDR3 nucleotide sequence: TGTGCCTGTGACACCGTTGGATGGGGGATGCCGGGTACGACCGATAAACTCATCTTT. Translation gives CACDTVGWGMPGTTDKLIF.

There are a few counts of this clone. At the DNA level, this CDR3 is encoded by other sequences in the same sample as well. The CDR3 protein is CACDSLEPLGDTDTDKLIF. CDR3 bases: TGTGCCTGTGACAGCCTCGAGCCACTGGGGGATACGGACACCGATAAACTCATCTTT. The chain uses TRDV2 and TRDJ1, with TRDD3 matching 13 bases. V was pared by 2 bases and J by 0 bases, with 11 bases of the junction left unmatched. The CDR3 length is 19 residues. Germline lookup yields CDR1 GEAIGNYY and CDR2 EKD.

By share, this clone ranks as medium-sized. Relative to the germline gene, one junction end is altered; a read error may explain this. The CDR3 loop reads CACGTAGGYWDTRQMFF. DNA of the CDR3: TGTGCCTGTGGCACCGCTGGGGGATACTGGGACACCCGACAGATGTTTTTC. The gene calls are TRDV2 and TRDJ3; TRDD3 matches 10 bases. Germline CDR1 and CDR2: GEAIGNYY and EKD. The CDR3 contains 17 residues.

Remarks on this clone: A read error is likely here: a far larger clone is one base away. The V and J genes are TRDV2 and TRDJ3; the match to TRDD3 covers 13 bases. Germline V gene data show CDR1 as GEAIGNYY and CDR2 as EKD. The CDR3 is made up of 19 amino acids. CDR3 DNA sequence: TGTGCCCGTGACAAACTGGGGGATACGCGCTCCTGGGACACCCGACAGATGTTTTTC. It encodes CARDKLGDTRSWDTRQMFF.

As for this clone: At one end the junction does not follow the germline gene, possibly because of a read error. Other DNA sequences of this sample code for an identical CDR3. J is TRDJ1 and V is TRDV2, with 7 bases identical to TRDD3. This CDR3 comprises 16 residues. Germline V gives CDR1 GEAIGNYY, CDR2 EKD. The CDR3 sequence is CACDTVELGRTDKLIF. For the CDR3, the DNA is TGTGCCTGTGACACGGTGGAACTGGGGAGAACCGATAAGCTCATCTTT.

Details on this clone: With a much larger clone just one base away, this may be a read error. V and J are TRDV2 and TRDJ3, with 8 bases aligning to TRDD3. Germline assignment: CDR1 GEAIGNYY and CDR2 EKD. This CDR3 region has 19 residues. This CDR3 is CACDTVSGDTSWDTRQVFF. CDR3 DNA sequence: TGTGCCTGTGACACCGTGTCTGGGGATACTTCCTGGGACACCCGACAGGTGTTTTTC.

Of note for this clone: This clone may be a read error of a much larger clone one base away. The chain joins TRDV2 to TRDJ3, with a weak D call TRDD3 (6 bases). Germline V gives CDR1 GEAIGNYY, CDR2 EKD. This CDR3 has 18 residues. The V end lost 1 base, the J end lost 0 bases, and 12 bases lay between the germline ends. CDR3 in DNA: TGTGCCTGTGACACTGCTGGGGAATTCTCCTGGGACACCCGACAGATGTTTTTC. Translating gives CACDTAGEFSWDTRQMFF.